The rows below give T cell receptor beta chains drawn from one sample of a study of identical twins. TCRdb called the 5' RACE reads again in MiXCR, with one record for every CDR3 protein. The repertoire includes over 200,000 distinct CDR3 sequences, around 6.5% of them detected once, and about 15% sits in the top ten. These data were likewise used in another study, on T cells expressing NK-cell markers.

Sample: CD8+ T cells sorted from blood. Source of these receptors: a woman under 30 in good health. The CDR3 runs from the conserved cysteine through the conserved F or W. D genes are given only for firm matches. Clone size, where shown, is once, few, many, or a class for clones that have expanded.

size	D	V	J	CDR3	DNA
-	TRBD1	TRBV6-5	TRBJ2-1	CASSYRHDRVNEQFF	TGTGCCAGCAGTTACCGACATGACAGGGTCAATGAGCAGTTCTTC
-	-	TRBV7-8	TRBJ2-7	CASSPWANSGDEQYF	TGTGCCAGCAGCCCATGGGCAAATTCGGGCGACGAGCAGTACTTC
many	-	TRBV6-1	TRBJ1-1	CASTWAVQGGAEAFF	TGTGCCAGCACCTGGGCGGTCCAGGGTGGTGCTGAAGCTTTCTTT
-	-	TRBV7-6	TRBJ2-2	CASSFSAPLQNTGELFF	TGTGCCAGCAGCTTTTCAGCGCCACTACAAAACACCGGGGAGCTGTTTTTT
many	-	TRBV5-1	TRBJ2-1	CASSFSSTAAGEQFF	TGCGCCAGCAGCTTCTCTTCTACGGCGGCTGGTGAGCAGTTCTTC
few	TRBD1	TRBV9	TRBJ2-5	CASSALYTGAYQETQYF	TGTGCCAGCAGCGCTCTTTACACAGGGGCGTACCAAGAGACCCAGTACTTC
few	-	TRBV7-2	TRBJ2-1	CASSLSDAAYNEQFF	TGTGCCAGCAGCTTGTCGGATGCGGCGTACAATGAGCAGTTCTTC
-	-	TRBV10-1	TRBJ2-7	CASSENRAPSYEQYF	TGCGCCAGCAGTGAGAATCGGGCCCCCTCCTACGAGCAGTACTTC
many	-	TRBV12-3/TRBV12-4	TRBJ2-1	CASSFAVGNEQFF	TGTGCCAGCAGTTTTGCCGTCGGCAATGAGCAGTTCTTC
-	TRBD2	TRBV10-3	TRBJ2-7	CAISEFAGDGNEQYF	TGTGCCATCAGTGAGTTTGCGGGAGACGGAAACGAGCAGTACTTC
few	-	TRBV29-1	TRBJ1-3	CSCRDGLSGNTIYF	TGCAGCTGTAGAGACGGCCTATCTGGAAACACCATATATTTT
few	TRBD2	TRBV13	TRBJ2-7	CASSKGTSVPHEQYF	TGTGCCAGCAGCAAAGGGACTAGCGTGCCCCACGAGCAGTACTTC
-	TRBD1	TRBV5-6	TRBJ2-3	CAISQGARTDTQYF	TGTGCCATCAGCCAGGGGGCCCGCACAGATACGCAGTATTTT
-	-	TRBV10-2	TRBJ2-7	CASSENPYEQYF	TGCGCCAGCAGTGAGAACCCCTACGAGCAGTACTTC
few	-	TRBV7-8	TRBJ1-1	CASSPPGVGAAEAFF	TGTGCCAGCAGCCCCCCCGGGGTCGGGGCGGCTGAAGCTTTCTTT
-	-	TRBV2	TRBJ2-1	CASFYRVNEQFF	TGTGCCAGCTTTTACAGGGTCAATGAGCAGTTCTTC
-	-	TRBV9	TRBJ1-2	CASSGQPVYGYTF	TGTGCCAGCAGCGGACAGCCCGTCTATGGCTACACCTTC
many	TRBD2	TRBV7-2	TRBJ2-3	CASSLRLAGDTQYF	TGTGCCAGCAGCCTTAGACTAGCGGGGGATACGCAGTATTTT
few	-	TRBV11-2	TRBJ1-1	CASSLARGIQAFF	TGTGCCAGCAGCTTAGCGAGGGGAATCCAAGCTTTCTTT
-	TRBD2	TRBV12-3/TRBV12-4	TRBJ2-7	CASSFGGSQQYF	TGTGCCAGCAGTTTCGGGGGGAGCCAGCAGTACTTC
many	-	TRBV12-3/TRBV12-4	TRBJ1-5	CASSLIGNQPQHF	TGTGCCAGCAGTTTAATAGGGAATCAGCCCCAGCATTTT
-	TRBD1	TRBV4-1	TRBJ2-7	CASSRQTGEAYEQYF	TGCGCCAGCAGCCGACAGACAGGGGAAGCCTACGAGCAGTACTTC
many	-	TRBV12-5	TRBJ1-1	CASGLSQGLNTEAFF	TGTGCTAGTGGTTTGTCCCAGGGCTTGAACACTGAAGCTTTCTTT
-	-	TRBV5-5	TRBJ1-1	CASSQGHHTEAFF	TGTGCCAGCAGCCAGGGGCACCACACTGAAGCTTTCTTT
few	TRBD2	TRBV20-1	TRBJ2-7	CSARDRDGGGYEQYF	TGCAGTGCTAGAGATAGGGACGGGGGGGGATACGAGCAGTACTTC
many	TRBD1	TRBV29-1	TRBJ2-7	CSVEEGWTGGYEQYF	TGCAGCGTTGAAGAAGGGTGGACAGGGGGCTACGAGCAGTACTTC
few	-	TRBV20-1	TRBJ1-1	CSANGVDTEAFF	TGCAGTGCTAATGGGGTCGACACTGAAGCTTTCTTT
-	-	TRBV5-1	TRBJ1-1	CASSLISEANTEAFF	TGCGCCAGCAGCTTGATTTCCGAAGCGAACACTGAAGCTTTCTTT
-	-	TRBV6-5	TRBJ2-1	CASLWGNEQFF	TGTGCCTCTCTATGGGGGAATGAGCAGTTCTTC
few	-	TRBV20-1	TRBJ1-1	CSADTGSTEAFF	TGCAGTGCTGACACAGGCTCCACTGAAGCTTTCTTT
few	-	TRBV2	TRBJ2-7	CASSFGLVGDEQYF	TGTGCCAGCAGTTTCGGACTGGTAGGGGACGAGCAGTACTTC
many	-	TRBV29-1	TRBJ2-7	CSVEVSGRSSYEQYF	TGCAGCGTTGAAGTTTCGGGCAGAAGCTCCTACGAGCAGTACTTC
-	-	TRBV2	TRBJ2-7	CASSELGGVAYEQYF	TGTGCCAGCAGTGAACTGGGCGGGGTGGCCTACGAGCAGTACTTC
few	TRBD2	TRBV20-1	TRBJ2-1	CSARSPGLAKYNEQFF	TGCAGTGCTAGGAGTCCAGGACTAGCGAAGTACAATGAGCAGTTCTTC
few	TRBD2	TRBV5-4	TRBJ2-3	CASSPPLAGGPTDTQYF	TGTGCCAGCAGCCCCCCCCTAGCGGGAGGCCCCACAGATACGCAGTATTTT
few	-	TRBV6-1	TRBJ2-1	CASSPQAGRAAYNEQFF	TGTGCCAGCAGTCCGCAGGCGGGCAGGGCAGCCTACAATGAGCAGTTCTTC
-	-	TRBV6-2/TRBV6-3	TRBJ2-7	CASSFPRVMGYEQYF	TGTGCCAGCAGTTTCCCGCGGGTTATGGGCTACGAGCAGTACTTC
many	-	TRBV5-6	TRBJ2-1	CASSFSLEQFF	TGTGCCAGCAGCTTCTCCCTTGAGCAGTTCTTC
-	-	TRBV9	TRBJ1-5	CASSPRGNSNQPQHF	TGTGCCAGCAGCCCGAGGGGCAATAGCAATCAGCCCCAGCATTTT